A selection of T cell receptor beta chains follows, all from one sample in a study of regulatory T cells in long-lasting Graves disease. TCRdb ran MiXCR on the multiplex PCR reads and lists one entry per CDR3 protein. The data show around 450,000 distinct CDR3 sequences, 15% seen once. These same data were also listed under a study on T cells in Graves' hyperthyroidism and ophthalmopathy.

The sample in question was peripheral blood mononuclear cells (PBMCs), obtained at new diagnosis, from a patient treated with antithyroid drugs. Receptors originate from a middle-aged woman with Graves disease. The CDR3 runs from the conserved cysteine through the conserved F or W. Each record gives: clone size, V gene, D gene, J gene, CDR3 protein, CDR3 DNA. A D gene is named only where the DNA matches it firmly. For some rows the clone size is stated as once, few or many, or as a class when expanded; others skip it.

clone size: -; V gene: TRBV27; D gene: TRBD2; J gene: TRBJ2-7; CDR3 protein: CASSLGTSGSVSYEQYF; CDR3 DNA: TGTGCCAGCAGTTTAGGGACTAGCGGGAGCGTCTCCTACGAGCAGTACTTC
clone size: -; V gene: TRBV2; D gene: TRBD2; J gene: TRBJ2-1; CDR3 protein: CASSGKREGLNEQFF; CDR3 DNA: TGTGCCAGCAGTGGGAAGCGGGAGGGCCTCAATGAGCAGTTCTTC
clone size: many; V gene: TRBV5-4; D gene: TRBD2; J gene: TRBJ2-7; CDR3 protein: CASSLVLAGPYEQYF; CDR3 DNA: TGTGCCAGCAGCTTGGTACTAGCGGGACCCTACGAGCAGTACTTC
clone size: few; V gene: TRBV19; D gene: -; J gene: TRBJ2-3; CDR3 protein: CASSSTAAMSTDTQYF; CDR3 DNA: TGTGCCAGTAGTTCAACAGCGGCGATGAGCACAGATACGCAGTATTTT
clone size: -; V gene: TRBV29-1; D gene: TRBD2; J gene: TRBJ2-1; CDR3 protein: CSTRTSGSRNEQFF; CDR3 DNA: TGCAGCACCCGGACTAGCGGGAGTAGAAATGAGCAGTTCTTC
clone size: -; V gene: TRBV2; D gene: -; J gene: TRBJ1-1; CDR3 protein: CASGRLRNTEAFF; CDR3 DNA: TGTGCCAGCGGGCGGCTCAGGAACACTGAAGCTTTCTTT
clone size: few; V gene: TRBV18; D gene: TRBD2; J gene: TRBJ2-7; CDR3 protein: CASSSGTSGKVEQYF; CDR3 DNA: TGTGCCAGCTCGTCCGGGACTAGCGGGAAAGTCGAGCAGTACTTC
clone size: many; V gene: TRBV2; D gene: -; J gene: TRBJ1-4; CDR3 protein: CASSEEERDSKLFF; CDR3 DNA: TGTGCCAGCAGTGAAGAGGAACGGGACTCAAAACTGTTTTTT
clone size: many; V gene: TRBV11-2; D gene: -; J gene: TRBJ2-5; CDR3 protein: CASSRLRAEQYQETQYF; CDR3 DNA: TGTGCCAGCAGCCGATTGCGGGCAGAACAGTACCAAGAGACCCAGTACTTC
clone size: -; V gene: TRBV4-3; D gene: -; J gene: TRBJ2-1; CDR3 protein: CASSQGNDYNEQFF; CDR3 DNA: TGCGCCAGCAGCCAAGGGAACGACTACAATGAGCAGTTCTTC
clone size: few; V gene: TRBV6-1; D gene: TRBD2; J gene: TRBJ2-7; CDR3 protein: CASGRTGVAGGSSYEQYF; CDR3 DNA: TGTGCCAGCGGACGTACGGGGGTAGCGGGAGGGAGCTCCTACGAGCAGTACTTC
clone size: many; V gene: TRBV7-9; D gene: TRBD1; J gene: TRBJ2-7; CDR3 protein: CASSKEQGRWYEQYF; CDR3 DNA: TGTGCCAGCAGCAAAGAACAGGGGCGGTGGTACGAGCAGTACTTC
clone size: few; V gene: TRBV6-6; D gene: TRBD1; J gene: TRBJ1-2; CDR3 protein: CASSYSVDRAYGYTF; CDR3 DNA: TGTGCCAGCAGTTACTCGGTGGACAGGGCTTATGGCTACACCTTC
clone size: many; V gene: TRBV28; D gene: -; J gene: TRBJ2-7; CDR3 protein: CASRPAGWQVTPYEQYF; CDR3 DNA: TGTGCCAGCAGGCCCGCGGGTTGGCAGGTTACTCCCTACGAGCAGTACTTC
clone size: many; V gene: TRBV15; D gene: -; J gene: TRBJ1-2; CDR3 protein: CATSPSLGAGYGYTF; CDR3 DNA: TGTGCCACCAGTCCGAGTTTAGGGGCCGGTTATGGCTACACCTTC
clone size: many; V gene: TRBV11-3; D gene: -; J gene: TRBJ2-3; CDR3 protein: CASLGDADTQYF; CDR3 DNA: TGTGCCAGTTTGGGGGACGCAGATACGCAGTATTTT
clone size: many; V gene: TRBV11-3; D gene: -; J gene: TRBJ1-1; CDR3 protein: CASSLDRAAVQAFF; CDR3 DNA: TGTGCCAGCAGCTTAGATAGAGCGGCTGTTCAAGCTTTCTTT
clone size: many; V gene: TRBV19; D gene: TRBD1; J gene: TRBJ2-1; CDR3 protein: CASSTSGQGSPSGYNEQFF; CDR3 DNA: TGTGCCAGTAGTACCTCTGGACAGGGGAGTCCCTCGGGATACAATGAGCAGTTCTTC
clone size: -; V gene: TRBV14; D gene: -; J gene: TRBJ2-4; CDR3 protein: CASSQDIGPEAKNIHAEAKNIQYF; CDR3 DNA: TGTGCCAGCAGCCAAGATATAGGTCCGGAGGCCAAAAACATTCACGCGGAGGCCAAAAACATTCAGTACTTC
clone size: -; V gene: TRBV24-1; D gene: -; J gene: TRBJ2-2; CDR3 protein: CATSDLKGTGELFF; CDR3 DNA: TGTGCCACCAGTGATTTGAAGGGAACCGGGGAGCTGTTTTTT
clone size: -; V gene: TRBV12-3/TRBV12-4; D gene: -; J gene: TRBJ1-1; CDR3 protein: CASSWTDSPLAEAFF; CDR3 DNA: TGTGCCAGCAGTTGGACGGATAGTCCACTTGCTGAAGCTTTCTTT
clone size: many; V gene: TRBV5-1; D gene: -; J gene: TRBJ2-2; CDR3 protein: CASSREASRTGELFF; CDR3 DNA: TGCGCCAGCAGCCGAGAAGCGTCCCGAACCGGGGAGCTGTTTTTT
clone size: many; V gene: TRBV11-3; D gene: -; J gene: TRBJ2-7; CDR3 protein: CASSYESEYEQYF; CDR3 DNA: TGTGCCAGCAGCTATGAGTCTGAGTACGAGCAGTACTTC
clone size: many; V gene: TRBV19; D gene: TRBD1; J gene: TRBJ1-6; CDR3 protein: CASSIRQGAAYNSPLHF; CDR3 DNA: TGTGCCAGTAGTATTCGACAGGGGGCAGCTTATAATTCACCCCTCCACTTT
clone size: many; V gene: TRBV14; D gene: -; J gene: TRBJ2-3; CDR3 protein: CASSQVGRSRDTQYF; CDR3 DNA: TGTGCCAGCAGCCAAGTCGGCAGATCCAGGGATACGCAGTATTTT
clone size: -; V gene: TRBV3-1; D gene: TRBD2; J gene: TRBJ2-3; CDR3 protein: CASSQVGLTSGVSTDTQYF; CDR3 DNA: TGTGCCAGCAGCCAGGTCGGGCTGACTAGCGGGGTTAGCACAGATACGCAGTATTTT
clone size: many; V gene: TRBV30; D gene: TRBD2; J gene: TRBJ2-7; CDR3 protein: CAWSWLAGSYEQYF; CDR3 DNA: TGTGCCTGGAGTTGGCTAGCGGGATCCTACGAGCAGTACTTC
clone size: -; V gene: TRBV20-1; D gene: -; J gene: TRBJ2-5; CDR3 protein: CSARDRASAQETQYF; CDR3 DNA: TGCAGTGCTAGAGATCGGGCTAGCGCCCAAGAGACCCAGTACTTC
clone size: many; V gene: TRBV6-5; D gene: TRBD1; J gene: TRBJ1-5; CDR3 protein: CASSYLLGTDSNQPQHF; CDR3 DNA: TGTGCCAGCAGTTATCTCCTCGGGACAGATAGCAATCAGCCCCAGCATTTT
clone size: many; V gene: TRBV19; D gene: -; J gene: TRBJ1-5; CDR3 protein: CASSIKGKVLSNQPQHF; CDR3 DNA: TGTGCCAGTAGTATTAAAGGGAAGGTGCTCAGCAATCAGCCCCAGCATTTT
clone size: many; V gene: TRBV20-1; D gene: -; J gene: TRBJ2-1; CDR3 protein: CSVSGAPYYNEQFF; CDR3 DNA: TGCAGTGTATCGGGAGCCCCTTACTACAATGAGCAGTTCTTC
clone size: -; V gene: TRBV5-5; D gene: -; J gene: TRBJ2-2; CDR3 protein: CASSLAISRMTTGELFF; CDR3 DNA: TGTGCCAGCAGCTTGGCCATAAGCAGGATGACCACCGGGGAGCTGTTTTTT
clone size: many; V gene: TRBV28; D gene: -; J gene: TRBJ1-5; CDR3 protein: CASSPAGGPNQPQHF; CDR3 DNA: TGTGCCAGCAGTCCCGCGGGGGGGCCCAATCAGCCCCAGCATTTT
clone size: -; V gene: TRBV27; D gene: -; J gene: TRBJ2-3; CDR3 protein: CASSLWGGGQGNTDTQYF; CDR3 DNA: TGTGCCAGCAGTTTGTGGGGGGGGGGGCAGGGCAATACAGATACGCAGTATTTT
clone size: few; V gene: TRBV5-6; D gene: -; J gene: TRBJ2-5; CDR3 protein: CASSIDSQETQYF; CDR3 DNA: TGTGCCAGCAGCATAGACAGCCAAGAGACCCAGTACTTC
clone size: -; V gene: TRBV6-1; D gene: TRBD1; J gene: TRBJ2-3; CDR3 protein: CASRHRQGVVTDTQYF; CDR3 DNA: TGTGCCAGCAGGCACCGACAGGGGGTTGTCACAGATACGCAGTATTTT
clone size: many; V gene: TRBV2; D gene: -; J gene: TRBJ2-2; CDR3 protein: CASRWDGYTGELFF; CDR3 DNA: TGTGCCAGCAGGTGGGACGGATACACCGGGGAGCTGTTTTTT
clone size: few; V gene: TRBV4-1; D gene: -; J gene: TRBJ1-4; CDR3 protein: CASRHLFNRATNEKLFF; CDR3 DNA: TGCGCCAGCAGGCATCTTTTCAACAGGGCAACTAATGAAAAACTGTTTTTT
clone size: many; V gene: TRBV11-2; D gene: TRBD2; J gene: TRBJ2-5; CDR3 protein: CASSLEMLSGAGETQYF; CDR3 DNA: TGTGCCAGCAGCTTAGAGATGCTAAGCGGGGCCGGTGAGACCCAGTACTTC
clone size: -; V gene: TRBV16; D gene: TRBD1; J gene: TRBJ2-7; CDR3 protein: CASSRPGTGDDSYEQYF; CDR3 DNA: TGTGCCAGCAGCCGACCCGGGACAGGGGACGACTCCTACGAGCAGTACTTC
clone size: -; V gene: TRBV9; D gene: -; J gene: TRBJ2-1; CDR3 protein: CASSVGVGVGLNEQFF; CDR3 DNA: TGTGCCAGCAGCGTAGGTGTGGGGGTGGGGTTGAATGAGCAGTTCTTC